This TCR beta chain was recovered during a study of T cells in Graves' hyperthyroidism and ophthalmopathy. Per the germline V gene, CDR1 is LGHDT and CDR2 is YNNKEL (reference sequence). The junction had 8 bases not matched to a gene; V was cut back by 3 bases and J by 2 bases. The CDR3 length is 17 residues. This clonotype occurred many times. What it binds is not known. Amplification yielded TCR beta CDR3 regions, with RNA transcripts as the source. When the TCR CDR3 underwent first-round RT-PCR, the HTBI primer set was used. Via MiXCR, TCRdb re-called the multiplex PCR reads, giving one row per CDR3 protein. The sample carries hundreds of thousands of distinct CDR3 sequences, about 20% recorded once. Investigators excluded patients with uncontrolled infection, other autoimmune disease, pregnancy or lactation. Study-wide points: Ophthalmopathy stood apart from stable hyperthyroidism in a 13 V-J model.

The chain employs TRBV3-1 and TRBJ2-1, with 9 bases matching TRBD2. The TCR sequence derives from a man aged 30 to 45 with Graves' ophthalmopathy. The sample comprised blood. CDR3 bases: TGTGCCAGCAGCCAGGACCAGACTAGCGGAGCCTACAATGAGCAGTTCTTC. It codes for CASSQDQTSGAYNEQFF.